A single count supports the clone carrying this TCR beta chain. As yet, its antigen is unknown. The data belong to a study of graft-versus-host responses after intestinal transplantation. Study observations and caveats: The presence of high graft-versus-host to host-versus-graft clonal ratios in allografts characterized patients with graft-donor T cell macrochimerism.

Data came from immunoSEQ multiplex PCR; TCRdb stores just in-frame clones and leaves some out. The data show around 95,000 clones, with more than 75% seen just once and 0.95% held by the top ten. This material consisted of unstimulated CD4+ T cells sorted from spleen or lymph node cells, taken before transplant. This receptor was obtained from a human donor who was the organ donor for an intestinal transplant.

The CDR3 protein is CASSLGLAVNTGELFF. The CDR3 region has the DNA TGTGCCAGCAGCTTGGGACTAGCGGTAAACACCGGGGAGCTGTTTTTT. The genes are TRBV5-6 and TRBJ2-2; 9 bases fit TRBD2. J was trimmed by 2 bases and V by 0 bases; bases with no gene match: 2. The CDR3 has 16 amino acids. Germline loops: CDR1 SGHDT, CDR2 YYEEEE.